Shown below are 18 T cell receptor beta chains from a single sample sequenced in a study of human T cells and chemical hapten exposure (dated by TCRdb to the early 2020s). The time point label, read with the paper, signifies: patch test 1, 2 weeks after DPC sensitization. The treatment or condition label for this specimen denotes: therapeutic diphenylcyclopropenone sensitization with weekly scalp DPC. The library was generated by RACE. Sequencing was carried out with a NextSeq 500. TCRdb cleaned the public reads at Q25 with fastp, built clones with MiXCR and kept in-frame beta chains. CDR3 protein duplicates are merged, each entry listing the most common genes and DNA. The sample includes about 340,000 distinct CDR3 sequences, with approximately 6.3% observed a single time. The ten largest clones capture roughly 7.9% of the sample. This material consisted of whole blood, taken in connection with sensitization to the hapten diphenylcyclopropenone (DPC). Receptors originate from a woman in her late teens or twenties with alopecia areata. Some clones in this sample may be carry-over from other donors' samples.

The rearrangement links TRBV12-3 or TRBV12-4 to TRBJ1-6; 9 bases fit TRBD1. V was pared by 6 bases and J by 3 bases, with 3 bases of the junction left unmatched. The CDR3 contains 15 residues. CDR3 residues: CASSRTGDYNSPLHF. The DNA for the CDR3 is TGTGCCAGCAGCCGGACAGGGGACTATAATTCACCCCTCCACTTT.

In this sample, this clonotype turned up many times. V and J are TRBV7-9 and TRBJ2-3, with D possibly being TRBD1 (6 bases). The V gene's germline CDR1 is SEHNR and CDR2 FQNEAQ (reference sequence). Between the trimmed V and J ends, which lost 5 bases and 6 bases, there was a span of 9 bases. The CDR3 length is 12 residues. The DNA of the CDR3 is TGTGCCAGCAGCACGCAGGGGGATACGCAGTATTTT. Translation gives CASSTQGDTQYF.

This clonotype was seen only a few times. The genes are TRBV28 and TRBJ1-5; no reliable D call. The CDR3 runs to 16 residues. Germline lookup yields CDR1 MDHEN and CDR2 SYDVKM. The V and J ends lost 3 bases and 7 bases respectively, with 19 bases between them. The CDR3 DNA follows: TGTGCCAGCAGTTTTGTAGGACGGACCTTCCAGCAGCCCCAGCATTTT. This gives the protein CASSFVGRTFQQPQHF. The full variable domain, its missing parts supplied by reference TRBV28 and TRBJ1-5, is DVKVTQSSRYLVKRTGEKVFLECVQDMDHENMFWYRQDPGLGLRLIYFSYDVKMKEKGDIPEGYSVSREKKERFSLILESASTNQTSMYLCASSFVGRTFQQPQHFGDGTRLSIL.

The genes are TRBV4-3 and TRBJ1-5; no definite D call. The germline CDR1 and CDR2 sequences are LGHNA and YSLEER. CDR3 size: 15 residues. Trimming shortened V by 0 bases and J by 2 bases, and 8 bases separated the two germline ends. The CDR3 here is CASSQEIQGNQPQHF. The CDR3 DNA reads as TGCGCCAGCAGCCAAGAAATTCAGGGCAATCAGCCCCAGCATTTT.

In this sample, this clonotype turned up a few times. The chain carries TRBV12-3 or TRBV12-4 and TRBJ1-1; no firm D call. Deletions cut 4 bases from V and 4 bases from J, with 10 bases between. The CDR3 is made up of 13 amino acids. The CDR3 reads CASSSLQFTEAFF. The CDR3 DNA is TGTGCCAGCAGTTCTTTACAGTTCACTGAAGCTTTCTTT.

CDR3 nucleotides: TGCAGCGCCGTTGGGGTAACTAACTATGGCTACACCTTC. The encoded protein is CSAVGVTNYGYTF. V and J are TRBV29-1 and TRBJ1-2; D gene uncertain. Germline V lookup: CDR1 SQVTM, CDR2 ANQGSEA. The CDR3 extends over 13 amino acids. The V and J ends lost 7 bases and 0 bases respectively, with 12 bases between them.

The sample holds a few counts of this clonotype. CDR3 nucleotides: TGTGCCAGCAGCCCCGGTCCCCACCAAGAGACCCAGTACTTC. It specifies CASSPGPHQETQYF. The V gene is TRBV7-2, the J gene TRBJ2-5, with unresolved D. CDR3 length: 14 amino acids. Germline V gene lookup returns CDR1 SGHTA and CDR2 FQGNSA. The V and J ends lost 5 bases and 0 bases respectively, with 10 bases between them.

The chain links TRBV7-9 to TRBJ1-6; TRBD1 aligns across 7 bases. This CDR3 has 18 amino acids. CDR1 is SEHNR and CDR2 is FQNEAQ in the germline V gene (reference sequence). V shed 1 base and J 3 bases; nucleotides not matched to a gene: 9. Here the CDR3 DNA reads TGTGCCAGCAGCTTAGGACAGGGCCACGCCTTCTATAATTCACCCCTCCACTTT. Its translation: CASSLGQGHAFYNSPLHF.

This clonotype was found a few times. The chain couples TRBV3-1 to TRBJ1-5; the D gene is possibly TRBD1 (5 bases). Trimming cost V 1 base and J 3 bases, with 10 bases left between them. CDR3 length equals 15 residues. CDR1 and CDR2 from the germline V gene are LGHDT and YNNKEL (reference sequence). CDR3 DNA: TGTGCCAGCAGCCAAGGGACAACCCTCAATCAGCCCCAGCATTTT. Its protein product is CASSQGTTLNQPQHF.

This clonotype was seen only a few times. This chain links TRBV7-9 with TRBJ1-2; no clear D. V dropped 1 base and J dropped 4 bases, with 13 bases sitting between them. CDR3 size: 15 residues. Germline CDR1 and CDR2: SEHNR and FQNEAQ (reference sequence). The CDR3 coding sequence is TGTGCCAGCAGCTTAGTCGACGGCGCCGGCTATGGCTACACCTTC. Its translation: CASSLVDGAGYGYTF.

This clonotype was detected only a few times. The CDR3: CASSGTGGSPLHF. CDR3 DNA: TGTGCCAGCAGTGGGACAGGGGGATCACCCCTCCACTTT. The chain combines TRBV25-1 with TRBJ1-6; 10 bases line up with TRBD1. Germline CDR1 is MGHDK and CDR2 is SYGVNS. The CDR3 consists of 13 residues. V shed 4 bases and J 10 bases; nucleotides not matched to a gene: 1.

DNA for the CDR3: TGTGCCAGCAGCTTGGCTTCTGGACAGAGCTACGAGCAGTACTTC. It codes for CASSLASGQSYEQYF. V gene TRBV5-4 combines with J gene TRBJ2-7; D possibly corresponds to TRBD1 (6 bases). The CDR3 spans 15 residues. CDR1 is SGHNT and CDR2 is YYREEE in the germline V gene (reference sequence). The V end was cut by 0 bases, the J end by 3 bases, with 13 bases between. Variable domain in full (rest from reference TRBV5-4 and TRBJ2-7): ETGVTQSPTHLIKTRGQQVTLRCSSQSGHNTVSWYQQALGQGPQFIFQYYREEENGRGNFPPRFSGLQFPNYSSELNVNALELDDSALYLCASSLASGQSYEQYFGPGTRLTVT.

This clonotype was counted at least ten times. The chain uses TRBV12-3 or TRBV12-4 and TRBJ2-3; D not resolved. Trimming stripped 4 bases from V and 6 bases from J, with 11 bases between. This CDR3 contains 13 residues. Here the CDR3 DNA reads TGTGCCAGCAGTTCATCCTATTTGGATACGCAGTATTTT. It is translated as CASSSSYLDTQYF.

This clonotype has only a few counts. The rearrangement joins TRBV7-8 to TRBJ2-7, with D possibly TRBD1 on 5 matching bases. Per the germline V gene, CDR1 is SGHVS and CDR2 is FQNEAQ. V lost 3 bases and J 0 bases, leaving 12 bases between the germline ends. The CDR3 runs 15 residues. CDR3 nucleotides: TGTGCCAGCAGCTTTTACAGGAAGAGCTCCTACGAGCAGTACTTC. Residues: CASSFYRKSSYEQYF.

The V gene is TRBV6-1, the J gene TRBJ1-2; D is unresolved. The CDR3 spans 18 residues. V gave up 5 bases and J gave up 4 bases, with 26 bases separating them. Looked up from germline, CDR1 is MNHNS and CDR2 is SASEGT. The CDR3 bases are TGTGCCAGCAGTCCGGACCGACCCAAGATGAATTGGAGCTATGGCTACACCTTC. This translates into CASSPDRPKMNWSYGYTF.

The V and J genes are TRBV7-2 and TRBJ1-2; TRBD1 might be the D (5 bases). CDR1 is SGHTA, CDR2 FQGNSA, per germline. The CDR3 has 14 amino acids. Trimming took off 1 base at V and 8 bases at J, with 14 bases between the two ends. The CDR3 loop is CASSLDRAGKGYTF. For the CDR3, the DNA is TGTGCCAGCAGCTTAGATCGGGCAGGGAAAGGCTACACCTTC. The whole variable domain, remainder taken from reference TRBV7-2 and TRBJ1-2, is GAGVSQSPSNKVTEKGKDVELRCDPISGHTALYWYRQSLGQGLEFLIYFQGNSAPDKSGLPSDRFSAERTGGSVSTLTIQRTQQEDSAVYLCASSLDRAGKGYTFGSGTRLTVV.

Only a few counts were recorded for this clonotype. This chain joins TRBV7-2 and TRBJ2-3; the D is unclear. The CDR3 loop spans 15 amino acids. The germline gives CDR1 SGHTA, CDR2 FQGNSA. The germline V and J ends were trimmed by 2 bases and 0 bases, with 9 bases remaining between them. The CDR3 DNA reads as TGTGCCAGCAGCTTATTTCAGCCTAGCACAGATACGCAGTATTTT. Amino acid sequence: CASSLFQPSTDTQYF. The entire variable domain, with the rest obtained from reference TRBV7-2 and TRBJ2-3, is as follows: GAGVSQSPSNKVTEKGKDVELRCDPISGHTALYWYRQSLGQGLEFLIYFQGNSAPDKSGLPSDRFSAERTGGSVSTLTIQRTQQEDSAVYLCASSLFQPSTDTQYFGPGTRLTVL.

Many counts were recorded for this clonotype. The chain carries TRBV5-4 and TRBJ2-6; 12 nucleotides match TRBD2. CDR1 SGHNT and CDR2 YYREEE come from the germline V gene (reference sequence). The junction had 4 bases not matched to a gene; V was cut back by 3 bases and J by 0 bases. The CDR3 consists of 18 residues. This CDR3 is CASSSRTSGVSGANVLTF. CDR3 in DNA: TGTGCCAGCAGCTCCCGGACTAGCGGGGTCTCTGGGGCCAACGTCCTGACTTTC.